This T cell receptor (beta chain) stems from a study of blood T cell repertoires in COVID-19. Study context: Spain, Italy and the United States supplied samples that represented acute and convalescent COVID-19.

Participant-reported clinical history was the basis for cohort assignment. Each recovered donor of Cohort 3 presented with two negative PCRs, clearance, or symptom resolution. Assay: immunoSEQ multiplex PCR; the TCRdb copy retains only in-frame clones and omits some. The sample has around 280,000 clones, roughly 85% seen once; the top ten hold around 5.8%. V was clipped by 5 bases and J by 9 bases, with 11 bases between them. The length of the CDR3 is 13 residues. Germline V gene sequence: CDR1 SGHTA, CDR2 FQGNSA. The material sequenced was PBMCs or T cells enriched from blood (not recorded which). This chain joins TRBV7-2 and TRBJ1-6, with a possible D match to TRBD1 (5 bases). The sequence derives from a woman in her forties who had recovered from COVID-19. This CDR3 is CASSADILSPLHF. CDR3 nucleotide sequence: TGTGCCAGCAGCGCGGACATTCTTTCACCCCTCCACTTT.